This is a list of T cell receptor beta chains from one sample in a study of sequential checkpoint blockade in melanoma. This table comes from immunoSEQ multiplex PCR, and its TCRdb copy is limited to in-frame clones, with some not included. Of about 2,700 clones in the sample, 18% were seen once. The source was tumor tissue (inferred from file names), collected from a patient given nivolumab and ipilimumab in sequence. The receptors come from a human donor with melanoma. The CDR3 runs from the conserved cysteine through the conserved F or W. D genes are given only for firm matches. Clone size is given for some rows only: seen once, a few or many times, or a class if the clone is expanded.

clone_size	v_call	d_call	j_call	cdr3_aa	cdr3_nt
few	TRBV28	NA	TRBJ2-1	CASSLQSGSFNEQFF	TGTGCCAGCAGTTTACAGTCCGGGTCTTTCAATGAGCAGTTCTTC
NA	TRBV6-8	NA	TRBJ1-2	CALKSQGNYGYTF	TGTGCCTTAAAGTCACAGGGTAACTATGGCTACACCTTC
NA	TRBV5-1	NA	TRBJ1-2	CASSFTGQENYGYTF	TGCGCCAGCAGTTTCACGGGGCAAGAAAACTATGGCTACACCTTC
NA	TRBV30	NA	TRBJ2-7	CAWRDYDSYEQYF	TGTGCCTGGAGGGACTACGACTCCTACGAGCAGTACTTC
many	TRBV11-3	NA	TRBJ1-5	CASSLGVGYNQPQHF	TGTGCCAGCAGCTTAGGTGTGGGTTACAATCAGCCCCAGCATTTT
NA	TRBV29-1	NA	TRBJ2-1	CSALDPLWGSSYNEQFF	TGCAGCGCCCTAGACCCCCTATGGGGGAGTTCCTACAATGAGCAGTTCTTC
medium-sized	TRBV11-3	TRBD1	TRBJ2-5	CASRGTGGEETQYF	TGTGCCAGCAGGGGTACAGGGGGCGAGGAGACCCAGTACTTC
few	TRBV23-1	NA	TRBJ1-6	CASSRRENSPLHF	TGCGCCAGCAGCCGGAGGGAAAATTCACCCCTCCACTTT
few	TRBV11-3	TRBD1	TRBJ1-5	CASSIGQGGQPQHF	TGTGCCAGCAGCATCGGACAGGGAGGACAGCCCCAGCATTTT
NA	TRBV6-8	TRBD1	TRBJ1-1	CASSRRTGGSTEAFF	TGTGCCAGCAGTCGACGAACAGGGGGGAGCACTGAAGCTTTCTTT
many	TRBV11-3	NA	TRBJ1-1	CASSLGNRGSEAFF	TGTGCCAGCAGCTTAGGCAATCGGGGATCTGAAGCTTTCTTT
medium-sized	TRBV16	TRBD2	TRBJ2-1	CASSGPSGSSYNEQFF	TGTGCCAGCAGCGGACCTAGCGGGAGCTCCTACAATGAGCAGTTCTTC
few	TRBV6-8	NA	TRBJ1-3	CASSYRTSSGNTIYF	TGTGCCAGCAGTTACAGGACATCCTCTGGAAACACCATATATTTT
NA	TRBV19	TRBD1	TRBJ1-4	CASSGTVNEKLFF	TGTGCCAGTAGCGGGACAGTAAATGAAAAACTGTTTTTT
NA	TRBV6-8	NA	TRBJ1-5	CASSPGHLSNQPQHF	TGTGCCAGCAGCCCGGGACACCTTAGCAATCAGCCCCAGCATTTT
NA	TRBV10-2	TRBD1	TRBJ1-5	CASSEYDTGGNQPQHF	TGCGCCAGCAGTGAGTATGACACAGGGGGCAATCAGCCCCAGCATTTT
many	TRBV6-8	TRBD1	TRBJ1-2	CASSPRDRGSYGYTF	TGTGCCAGCAGCCCCCGGGACAGGGGGAGCTATGGCTACACCTTC
NA	TRBV18	TRBD2	TRBJ2-7	CASSLKRERYEQYF	TGTGCCAGCTCACTCAAGCGGGAGAGGTACGAGCAGTACTTC
NA	TRBV5-1	TRBD2	TRBJ2-3	CASSRGLALRTDTQYF	TGCGCCAGCAGCAGGGGACTAGCCCTACGCACAGATACGCAGTATTTT
few	TRBV5-1	NA	TRBJ2-3	CASSLAPSTDTQYF	TGCGCCAGCAGCTTGGCCCCCAGCACAGATACGCAGTATTTT
large	TRBV19	TRBD1	TRBJ2-4	CASSSDRVDIQYF	TGTGCCAGTAGTAGCGACAGGGTTGACATTCAGTACTTC
once	TRBV29-1	TRBD1	TRBJ1-3	CSVARTGGNTIYF	TGCAGCGTTGCAAGGACAGGCGGAAACACCATATATTTT
NA	TRBV30	NA	TRBJ2-7	CAWSDGTDYEQYF	TGTGCCTGGAGTGACGGGACTGACTACGAGCAGTACTTC
NA	TRBV6-8	NA	TRBJ2-5	CASSFRPPGQPQETQYF	TGTGCCAGCAGTTTCCGACCTCCCGGACAGCCGCAAGAGACCCAGTACTTC
NA	TRBV28	NA	TRBJ2-2	CASSVGVAGAAGELFF	TGTGCCAGCAGTGTAGGGGTTGCGGGGGCCGCCGGGGAGCTGTTTTTT
NA	TRBV29-1	TRBD1	TRBJ2-2	CSVGQGNTGELFF	TGCAGCGTCGGACAGGGAAACACCGGGGAGCTGTTTTTT
many	TRBV11-3	TRBD2	TRBJ2-7	CASSFSGGPSYEQYF	TGTGCCAGCAGCTTTAGCGGGGGGCCATCCTACGAGCAGTACTTC
many	TRBV11-3	TRBD2	TRBJ2-5	CASSLGASGRQETQYF	TGTGCCAGCAGCTTGGGTGCTAGCGGGCGCCAAGAGACCCAGTACTTC
NA	TRBV19	TRBD1	TRBJ2-1	CASSKTGTGNLNEQFF	TGTGCCAGTAGCAAGACCGGGACAGGGAACCTCAATGAGCAGTTCTTC
medium-sized	TRBV6-8	NA	TRBJ1-2	CAISGTSPYGYTF	TGTGCCATCAGTGGGACATCCCCCTATGGCTACACCTTC
few	TRBV11-3	NA	TRBJ1-1	CASSQGIGKEGLKAFF	TGTGCCAGCAGCCAAGGTATAGGGAAAGAGGGTTTGAAAGCTTTCTTT
few	TRBV30	TRBD1	TRBJ2-1	CAWSVGTGFSSYNEQFF	TGTGCCTGGAGTGTCGGGACAGGTTTTAGCTCCTACAATGAGCAGTTCTTC
NA	TRBV19	TRBD1	TRBJ2-2	CASSLQGAHTGELFF	TGTGCCAGTAGCTTACAGGGGGCGCACACCGGGGAGCTGTTTTTT
NA	TRBV29-1	TRBD1	TRBJ1-6	CSARLGTATPLHF	TGCAGCGCACGCCTCGGGACAGCAACACCCCTCCACTTT
medium-sized	TRBV9	TRBD1	TRBJ1-2	CASSATGGKSGYTF	TGTGCCAGCAGCGCGACAGGGGGCAAGAGTGGCTACACCTTC
medium-sized	TRBV9	TRBD1	TRBJ2-1	CASSVETGGYNEQFF	TGTGCCAGCAGCGTAGAGACAGGGGGATACAATGAGCAGTTCTTC
few	TRBV19	TRBD2	TRBJ2-1	CASRTTSGGAPNEQFF	TGTGCCAGTAGAACAACTAGCGGGGGGGCTCCAAATGAGCAGTTCTTC
few	TRBV25-1	NA	TRBJ2-7	CASAPGTLSYEQYF	TGTGCCAGCGCACCTGGGACTCTCTCCTACGAGCAGTACTTC
medium-sized	TRBV28	NA	TRBJ2-2	CASSLWTTGELFF	TGTGCCAGCAGTTTATGGACCACCGGGGAGCTGTTTTTT